The 23 T cell receptor beta chains below come from one sample, sequenced in a study of beta chain features in type 1 diabetes. Study outcomes and limitations: Type 1 diabetes patients had moderately but significantly shorter TCRB CDR3s in all four CD4+ subsets.

What was sequenced were expressed TCRB transcripts, since all of the isolated RNA had been reverse transcribed. Clones were sequenced by immunoSEQ multiplex PCR, and TCRdb holds only the in-frame ones, with some missing. The sample lists 640,000 or so clones, about 14% occurring once. Antigen specificity for these receptors is unknown. The specimen sequenced was naive CD4+ T cells from blood. These receptors all come from a man younger than 35 with type 1 diabetes.

This clone showed up just a few times. The chain links TRBV2 to TRBJ2-1; D perhaps matches TRBD2 (5 bases). V dropped 6 bases and J dropped 2 bases, with 14 bases sitting between them. This CDR3 contains 15 residues. Germline CDR1 is SNHLY and CDR2 is FYNNEI. DNA for the CDR3: TGTGCCAGCAGGATAGAAAGCGGAACCTACAATGAGCAGTTCTTC. Amino acid sequence: CASRIESGTYNEQFF.

This clone was counted a few times. V gene TRBV2 combines with J gene TRBJ2-7, with D hard to call. Germline V gene data show CDR1 as SNHLY and CDR2 as FYNNEI. This CDR3 contains 14 residues. V lost 3 bases and J lost 6, with 15 bases in between. CDR3 sequence: CASSEGSSAGEQYF. DNA for the CDR3: TGTGCCAGCAGTGAGGGCAGTTCCGCCGGCGAGCAGTACTTC.

The rearrangement links TRBV4-3 to TRBJ1-5; D is undetermined. The germline V gene has CDR1 LGHNA and CDR2 YSLEER. With 4 bases removed from V and 0 bases from J, the gap between germline ends came to 10 bases. This CDR3 has 15 residues. The CDR3 reads CASSLHSHSNQPQHF. CDR3 nucleotides: TGCGCCAGCAGCCTCCACAGCCATAGCAATCAGCCCCAGCATTTT.

The V and J genes are TRBV30 and TRBJ1-3; D unclear. The CDR3 extends over 11 amino acids. Per germline, CDR1 GTSNPN and CDR2 SVGIG (reference sequence). V was trimmed by 5 bases and J by 1 base, leaving 3 bases between them. Here the CDR3 reads CAWLSGNTIYF. As DNA, the CDR3 is TGTGCCTGGCTGTCTGGAAACACCATATATTTT. Drawing the rest from reference TRBV30 and TRBJ1-3, the complete variable domain is SQTIHQWPATLVQPVGSPLSLECTVEGTSNPNLYWYRQAAGRGLQLLFYSVGIGQISSEVPQNLSASRPQDRQFILSSKKLLLSDSGFYLCAWLSGNTIYFGEGSWLTVV.

This clone occurred a few times. This specimen includes other DNA sequences encoding the same CDR3. V gene TRBV5-1 combines with J gene TRBJ2-3; D not certain. V was pared by 0 bases and J by 1 base, with 6 bases between. Germline V gene sequence: CDR1 SGHRS, CDR2 YFSETQ. The CDR3 has 14 amino acids. Written as DNA, the CDR3 is TGCGCCAGCAGCTTGGCCCCAGGCACAGATACGCAGTATTTT. This encodes CASSLAPGTDTQYF.

The CDR3 DNA reads as TGTGCCAGCACGCTTTATGGCCAGACTACAGCGACCCAGTACTTC. This sequence encodes CASTLYGQTTATQYF. This chain uses TRBV2 with TRBJ2-5, with D possibly being TRBD2 (5 bases). This CDR3 comprises 15 residues. The V gene lost 7 bases and the J gene lost 7 bases, with 22 bases spanning the gap. Germline CDR1 and CDR2: SNHLY and FYNNEI.

This clone was observed a few times. The V and J genes are TRBV29-1 and TRBJ1-1; tentatively, D is TRBD1 (5 bases). V lost 6 bases and J 3 bases, leaving 14 bases between the germline ends. CDR1 SQVTM and CDR2 ANQGSEA come from the germline V gene. The CDR3 runs to 13 residues. The CDR3 reads CSVLRVRDTEAFF. The DNA of the CDR3 is TGCAGCGTCCTCAGGGTTCGGGACACTGAAGCTTTCTTT. Looking up the rest from reference TRBV29-1 and TRBJ1-1 gives the full variable domain: SAVISQKPSRDICQRGTSLTIQCQVDSQVTMMFWYRQQPGQSLTLIATANQGSEATYESGFVIDKFPISRPNLTFSTLTVSNMSPEDSSIYLCSVLRVRDTEAFFGQGTRLTVV.

This chain links TRBV5-6 with TRBJ2-7; 10 positions agree with TRBD1. Germline CDR1 reads SGHDT; CDR2 reads YYEEEE. The CDR3 contains 15 residues. Germline trimming cut 1 base from V and 6 bases from J; bases unmatched to any gene: 7. The DNA of the CDR3 is TGTGCCAGCAGCTTGCCCGGGACAGGGGTCCTCGAGCAGTACTTC. Protein sequence: CASSLPGTGVLEQYF.

This clone was seen a few times. The genes are TRBV6-1 and TRBJ2-1, with TRBD2 identical over 12 bases. This CDR3 has 18 amino acids. Germline CDR1 and CDR2: MNHNS and SASEGT. The J segment lost 2 bases and the V segment lost 2 bases, leaving 7 bases of the junction unmatched. CDR3 residues: CASSEQGGLAGPYNEQFF. In nucleotides, the CDR3 is TGTGCCAGCAGTGAACAAGGGGGACTAGCGGGCCCCTACAATGAGCAGTTCTTC.

The sample holds a few counts of this clone. This same CDR3 is encoded by further DNA sequences in the sample. V usage is TRBV6-5 and J usage is TRBJ1-5; the D is unclear. Germline CDR1 and CDR2: MNHEY and SVGAGI. With 0 bases removed from V and 5 bases from J, the gap between germline ends came to 8 bases. The CDR3 is 14 amino acids. The CDR3 bases are TGTGCCAGCAGTTACTCCGATACGGATCAGCCCCAGCATTTT. Translating gives CASSYSDTDQPQHF.

This sequence joins TRBV27 and TRBJ1-2, with D tentatively TRBD1 (6 bases). The CDR3 consists of 13 residues. The germline V gene has CDR1 MNHEY and CDR2 SMNVEV (reference sequence). V gave up 5 bases and J gave up 5 bases, with 12 bases separating them. CDR3 region: CASSRDTGYGYTF. CDR3 sequence (DNA): TGTGCCAGCAGTCGGGACACGGGATATGGCTACACCTTC.

The chain recombines TRBV4-1 with TRBJ2-5, with D unclear. Trimming pared 1 base from V and 7 bases from J, leaving 22 bases between. The CDR3 extends over 17 amino acids. Germline V gene lookup returns CDR1 MGHRA and CDR2 YSYEKL. The CDR3 here is CASSQVPGMSPWGTQYF. The CDR3 DNA follows: TGCGCCAGCAGCCAAGTTCCGGGTATGTCCCCCTGGGGGACCCAGTACTTC.

J is TRBJ2-1 and V is TRBV5-1; 9 bases align to TRBD1. This CDR3 has 16 residues. The V segment lost 4 bases and the J segment 8 bases; nucleotides outside the gene matches: 13. Germline V gene sequence: CDR1 SGHRS, CDR2 YFSETQ. The CDR3 DNA follows: TGCGCCAGCAGCGTGACGGCACAGGGGGCCGTGGATGAGCAGTTCTTC. It encodes CASSVTAQGAVDEQFF.

The genes are TRBV19 and TRBJ1-2; D is unclear. The V and J ends lost 10 bases and 2 bases respectively, with 11 bases between them. The CDR3 has 12 residues. Germline V gives CDR1 LNHDA, CDR2 SQIVND (reference sequence). CDR3 sequence (DNA): TGTGCCACTCAGGACGGAAACTATGGCTACACCTTC. Its translation is CATQDGNYGYTF.

This chain uses TRBV29-1 with TRBJ2-7; 8 nucleotides match TRBD2. The ends lost 4 bases at V and 3 bases at J; junction bases unmatched: 5. The length of the CDR3 is 13 residues. Looked up from germline, CDR1 is SQVTM and CDR2 is ANQGSEA. In nucleotides, the CDR3 is TGCAGCGTTGTCGGGGGGGCGTTCTACGAGCAGTACTTC. This encodes CSVVGGAFYEQYF.

This chain connects TRBV28 to TRBJ1-5; TRBD1 is a possible D gene (5 bases). V was clipped by 3 bases and J by 7 bases, with 10 bases between them. The CDR3 spans 13 residues. CDR1 is MDHEN and CDR2 is SYDVKM in the germline V gene. CDR3 loop: CASSFEGKQPQHF. In DNA form, the CDR3 reads TGTGCCAGCAGTTTTGAGGGGAAGCAGCCCCAGCATTTT.

There are a few counts of this clone. V and J are TRBV30 and TRBJ2-5; TRBD2 might be the D (7 bases). The CDR3 is 16 residues long. The germline V gene has CDR1 GTSNPN and CDR2 SVGIG (reference sequence). Trimming took off 1 base at V and 4 bases at J, with 19 bases between the two ends. The CDR3 region is CAWSASWGGPVETQYF. CDR3 coding DNA: TGTGCCTGGAGTGCCTCGTGGGGGGGGCCGGTAGAGACCCAGTACTTC.

The rearrangement joins TRBV28 to TRBJ1-3, with unresolved D. The V end was cut by 6 bases, the J end by 6 bases, with 3 bases between. The CDR3 consists of 10 residues. CDR1 is MDHEN, CDR2 SYDVKM, per germline. The CDR3 DNA reads TGTGCCAGCAGAGCAAACACCATATATTTT. Its translation is CASRANTIYF.

A word on this clone: The identical CDR3 is also encoded by other nucleotide sequences in the sample. V is TRBV5-1 and J is TRBJ2-3; D is unclear. The CDR3 loop spans 12 amino acids. Trimming cost V 4 bases and J 3 bases, with 6 bases left between them. Germline V gives CDR1 SGHRS, CDR2 YFSETQ. The DNA for the CDR3 is TGCGCCAGCAGCCCGGATACAGATACGCAGTATTTT. This gives the protein CASSPDTDTQYF.

The V gene is TRBV5-1, the J gene TRBJ2-2; D ambiguous. The germline CDR1 and CDR2 sequences are SGHRS and YFSETQ. The V end lost 3 bases, the J end lost 3 bases, and 12 bases lay between the germline ends. The CDR3 covers 15 residues. CDR3 amino acids: CASSSPFGYTGELFF. In DNA, the CDR3 is TGCGCCAGCAGCTCCCCGTTTGGGTACACCGGGGAGCTGTTTTTT.

The chain recombines TRBV5-1 with TRBJ2-2; D unclear. Per the germline V gene, CDR1 is SGHRS and CDR2 is YFSETQ. V lost 3 bases and J lost 6, with 12 bases in between. The CDR3 runs to 14 residues. The CDR3 is CASSSVTSPGELFF. As DNA, the CDR3 is TGCGCCAGCAGCTCCGTCACCTCGCCCGGGGAGCTGTTTTTT. The full variable domain, its missing parts supplied by reference TRBV5-1 and TRBJ2-2, is KAGVTQTPRYLIKTRGQQVTLSCSPISGHRSVSWYQQTPGQGLQFLFEYFSETQRNKGNFPGRFSGRQFSNSRSEMNVSTLELGDSALYLCASSSVTSPGELFFGEGSRLTVL.

The rearrangement uses TRBV7-2 and TRBJ2-3; tentatively, D is TRBD2 (6 bases). The CDR3 runs 15 residues. Trimming pared 5 bases from V and 6 bases from J, leaving 18 bases between. The germline CDR1 and CDR2 sequences are SGHTA and FQGNSA. CDR3 nucleotides: TGTGCCAGCAGCAAGACAGCGGGCGCATGGGATACGCAGTATTTT. Encoded protein: CASSKTAGAWDTQYF.

This clone was seen only a few times. This CDR3 is also generated by other DNA sequences in the sample. The chain recombines TRBV28 with TRBJ2-5, with 9 bases that match TRBD1. V trimming: 4 bases; J trimming: 5 bases; junction bases outside the gene matches: 5. The CDR3 length is 14 residues. Germline V gives CDR1 MDHEN, CDR2 SYDVKM. The CDR3 DNA is TGTGCCAGCAGTTCCTCCGGGACAGGGGAGACCCAGTACTTC. Translated, it gives CASSSSGTGETQYF.